This TCR beta chain originates from a study of human CD4 T cells and Enterobacteriaceae (dated by TCRdb to 2018 to 2021). General findings and caveats noted by the study authors: The reactivity of ex vivo clonotypes was inferred solely by matching the nucleotide sequences of those clonotypes to CFSE-low cultures from the same donors. Compared with specific clonotypes, broadly cross-reactive clonotypes seemed more expanded ex vivo, with about 55% of the 19 and about 60% of the roughly 34 falling in the top 5%.

To note about this clone: Its cognate antigen has yet to be identified. Base quality data are lacking; no much larger clone is found one base away.

Memory CD4+ T cells were FACS-sorted on a FACSAria III to over 95% purity as all CD4+ cells other than CD45RA+CCR7+CD95- naive cells. Healthy donor blood was obtained from blood donation centers in Switzerland. Total CD4+ T cells and monocytes were enriched by positive selection with CD4 and CD14 magnetic microbeads. CD8+, CD14+, CD16+, CD56+, CD19+ and CD25-bright cells were excluded prior to sorting. In a couple of blood donors, total memory CD4+ T cells were sequenced directly ex vivo to assess in vivo expansion of bacteria-reactive clonotypes. Ficoll-Paque Plus was used to isolate peripheral blood mononuclear cells from donor blood. The ex vivo total memory CD4+ samples were sequenced at deep level, which gave a detection sensitivity of one cell in 200,000. The QIAamp DNA Micro Kit was used to extract genomic DNA from cell pellets, and spectrophotometry was used to check the DNA quantity and purity. TCR Vbeta CDR3 regions were amplified with the immunoSEQ multiplex PCR assay. Sequencing of amplicons was performed on the Illumina HiSeq platform. Each retrieved sequence was 87 nucleotides long and included the CDR3 region. In the source study's methods: A clonotype was defined as a unique productive TCR Vbeta nucleotide sequence and was quantified by productive template frequency from ImmunoSEQ Analyzer V3.0. A threshold set at the top 5th percentile of each frequency-ranked repertoire was used to define expanded clonotypes. Repertoire overlap was computed as Chao-Jaccard with the R package fossil and visualized by nonmetric multidimensional scaling with the R package MASS. The source is immuneACCESS, and TCRdb retained only in-frame sequences with V and J called. Part of the clones is not carried over; for the studies checked, unresolved V genes explain less than half of this, and the remainder is unexplained. V and J calls and clone size come straight from that table; D and trimming were deduced from the DNA. The sample data list tens of thousands of clones, and about 82% of these were observed just once. Around 0.88% of the sample rests with the top ten.

Looking up the germline V gene yields CDR1 MGHRA and CDR2 YSYEKL. The CDR3 spans 15 residues, from the cysteine through the phenylalanine. CDR3 DNA only is kept here, 45 bases in frame from base 1. Germline trimming amounts to 4 bases on V and 5 bases on J, with 8 as the count of junction bases outside the gene matches. The sequenced sample consisted of memory CD4+ T cells from blood. The cell subset or site label, read with the paper, signifies: total memory CD4 T cells sorted directly ex vivo, unstimulated. The chain employs TRBV4-1 and TRBJ2-3; 8 junctional bases match TRBD2. The sequence was obtained from a human donor in good health. CDR3 protein: CASSLGGLAGDTQYF. The DNA sequence is TGCGCCAGCAGCCTCGGTGGACTAGCAGGAGATACGCAGTATTTT.